The 11 T cell receptor beta chains below were found in one sample sequenced in a study of T cell repertoires in cytomegalovirus infection. These receptors' targets are unknown. TCRdb analysed the reads with MiXCR anew, one entry per CDR3 protein. Of around 430,000 distinct CDR3 sequences in the sample, under 55% are singletons; the top ten hold 40% to 50%. Material: cultured PBMCs, obtained from culture after CMV antigen stimulation. The receptors derive from a human donor in good health (CMV status not recorded). Some clones in this sample may be carry-over from other donors' samples.

The rearrangement links TRBV2 to TRBJ2-3; TRBD2 matches 8 bases. This CDR3 contains 13 residues. The germline CDR1 and CDR2 sequences are SNHLY and FYNNEI. Trimming cost V 7 bases and J 5 bases; bases outside gene matches: 5. CDR3 sequence: CASTRGGIDTQYF. In DNA form, the CDR3 reads TGTGCCAGCACCCGGGGGGGCATAGATACGCAGTATTTT. Full variable domain (outside the CDR3, taken from reference TRBV2 and TRBJ2-3): EPEVTQTPSHQVTQMGQEVILRCVPISNHLYFYWYRQILGQKVEFLVSFYNNEISEKSEIFDDQFSVERPDGSNFTLKIRSTKLEDSAMYFCASTRGGIDTQYFGPGTRLTVL.

The chain joins TRBV6-6 to TRBJ2-1; D is uncertain. The V and J ends lost 7 bases and 9 bases respectively, with 16 bases between them. The germline V gene encodes CDR1 MNHNY and CDR2 SVGAGI (reference sequence). There are 13 residues in the CDR3. CDR3 in amino acids: CASKKGPESEQFF. The CDR3 DNA reads TGTGCCAGCAAGAAAGGCCCCGAGAGTGAGCAGTTCTTC.

A few counts support this clonotype. V usage is TRBV11-2 and J usage is TRBJ2-3, with 7 bases that match TRBD2. Trimming took 8 bases from V and 2 from J; bases not matched to a gene: 4. This CDR3 region has 13 residues. The germline V gene has CDR1 SGHAT and CDR2 FQNNGV. CDR3 in amino acids: CASSGGYTDTQYF. The DNA of the CDR3 is TGTGCCAGCTCCGGGGGGTACACAGATACGCAGTATTTT.

The V and J genes are TRBV7-8 and TRBJ2-3, with 9 bases lining up with TRBD2. In germline, CDR1 is SGHVS, CDR2 FQNEAQ. The CDR3 covers 17 residues. Unmatched junction bases numbered 10, after V lost 4 bases and J lost 2 bases. In DNA, the CDR3 is TGTGCCAGCAGCTGGAGACTTGGCGGGAGGGTCACAGATACGCAGTATTTT. Protein: CASSWRLGGRVTDTQYF.

This clonotype has just a few counts. This chain uses TRBV7-2 with TRBJ2-2; TRBD2 is a possible D gene (5 bases). V was pared by 8 bases and J by 0 bases, with 16 bases between. Germline CDR1 reads SGHTA; CDR2 reads FQGNSA. The CDR3 loop spans 16 amino acids. Here the CDR3 DNA reads TGTGCCAGCCCCAAAACGGGGTTTTCGAACACCGGGGAGCTGTTTTTT. This codes for CASPKTGFSNTGELFF.

The gene calls are TRBV7-9 and TRBJ2-5; 7 bases map to TRBD2. Trimming took 5 bases from V and 1 from J; bases not matched to a gene: 13. The CDR3 spans 17 residues. Germline V gene sequence: CDR1 SEHNR, CDR2 FQNEAQ (reference sequence). CDR3 DNA: TGTGCCAGCAGCACTACTAGCGAAGGGGCACTCCAAGAGACCCAGTACTTC. Translated, it gives CASSTTSEGALQETQYF. Complete variable domain (other parts from reference TRBV7-9 and TRBJ2-5): DTGVSQNPRHKITKRGQNVTFRCDPISEHNRLYWYRQTLGQGPEFLTYFQNEAQLEKSRLLSDRFSAERPKGSFSTLEIQRTEQGDSAMYLCASSTTSEGALQETQYFGPGTRLLVL.

This clonotype has just a few counts. J is TRBJ2-1 and V is TRBV20-1; D is tentatively TRBD1 or TRBD2 (5 bases each). Germline V gene lookup returns CDR1 DFQATT and CDR2 SNEGSKA (reference sequence). V shed 7 bases and J shed 4 bases, with 17 bases lying between them. The CDR3 covers 14 residues. The CDR3 here is CSVGRGDSYNEQFF. CDR3 bases: TGCAGTGTGGGGAGAGGAGACAGTTACAATGAGCAGTTCTTC.

This clonotype appeared a single time. This chain links TRBV6-2 or TRBV6-3 with TRBJ2-5; 8 nucleotides align to TRBD1. Germline CDR1 reads MNHEY; CDR2 reads SVGEGT. The CDR3 extends over 13 amino acids. V gave up 6 bases and J gave up 5 bases; unmatched junction bases: 5. In DNA form, the CDR3 reads TGTGCCAGCAGGCGTACAGGGGGGGAGACCCAGTACTTC. Translated: CASRRTGGETQYF.

The rearrangement links TRBV20-1 to TRBJ2-1; D perhaps matches TRBD2 (6 bases). Trimming cost V 4 bases and J 8 bases, with 18 bases left between them. Germline CDR1 and CDR2: DFQATT and SNEGSKA (reference sequence). The length of the CDR3 is 14 residues. Here the CDR3 DNA reads TGCAGTGCTATCTCCCCTACTAAGCGGGATGAGCAGTTCTTC. It yields the protein CSAISPTKRDEQFF.

This clonotype has a handful of counts. The gene calls are TRBV12-3 or TRBV12-4 and TRBJ1-6; TRBD1 aligns across 7 bases. The CDR3 is 15 amino acids. The V and J ends lost 5 bases and 6 bases, in that order; junction bases with no gene match: 7. CDR3 coding DNA: TGTGCCAGCAGTCCCGACAGGGCGGGTAATTCACCCCTCCACTTT. Translated, it gives CASSPDRAGNSPLHF.

The rearrangement joins TRBV4-2 to TRBJ2-5, with D tentatively TRBD2 (5 bases). The CDR3 runs to 15 residues. Germline V lookup: CDR1 LGHNA, CDR2 YNFKEQ. V was trimmed by 1 base and J by 5 bases, leaving 14 bases between them. In DNA form, the CDR3 reads TGTGCCAGCAGCCAAGGCCGGCTAGCTTGGGAGACCCAGTACTTC. Protein sequence: CASSQGRLAWETQYF.